This T cell receptor (beta chain) was sequenced in a study of metastatic and nonmetastatic thyroid tumors. Study background: Peripheral blood and tumor or nodule samples from malignant and benign thyroid patients were compared. Findings and limits, study-wide: Compared with benign nodules, malignant thyroid tumors were reported to have significantly higher TCR beta diversity in both blood and tumor.

This CDR3 is built from 14 residues. V dropped 2 bases and J dropped 6 bases, with 14 bases sitting between them. The germline CDR1 and CDR2 sequences are MDHEN and SYDVKM. TCRdb re-called the PCR reads with MiXCR. The profile shows about 32,000 clones, 33% of them singletons. About this clone itself: The antigen is not known.

Patients were all untreated before their thyroid surgery. Sequencing was performed on tumor tissue. The rearrangement joins TRBV28 to TRBJ2-7, with TRBD2 as a possible D gene (5 bases). The sequence was collected from a female donor with papillary thyroid cancer or a benign thyroid nodule (not recorded which). Some clones in this sample may be carry-over from other donors' samples. CDR3 in amino acids: CASSLGGFRREQYF. The CDR3 coding sequence is TGTGCCAGCAGTTTAGGCGGGTTTAGGCGCGAGCAGTACTTC.